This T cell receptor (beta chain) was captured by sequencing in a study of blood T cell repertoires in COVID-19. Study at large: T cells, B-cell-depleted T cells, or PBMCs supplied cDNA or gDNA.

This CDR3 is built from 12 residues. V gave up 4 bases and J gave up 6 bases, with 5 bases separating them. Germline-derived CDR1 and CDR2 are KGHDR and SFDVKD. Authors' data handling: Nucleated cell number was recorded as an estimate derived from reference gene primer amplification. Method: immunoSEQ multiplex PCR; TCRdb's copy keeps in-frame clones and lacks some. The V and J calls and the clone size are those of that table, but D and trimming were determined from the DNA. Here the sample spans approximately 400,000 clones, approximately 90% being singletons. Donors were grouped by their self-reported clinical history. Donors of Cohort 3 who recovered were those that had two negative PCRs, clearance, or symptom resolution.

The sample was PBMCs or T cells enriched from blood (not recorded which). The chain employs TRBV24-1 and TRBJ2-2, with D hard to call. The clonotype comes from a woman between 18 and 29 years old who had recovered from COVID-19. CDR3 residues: CATSEHPGELFF. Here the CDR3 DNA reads TGTGCCACCAGTGAACACCCCGGGGAGCTGTTTTTT.